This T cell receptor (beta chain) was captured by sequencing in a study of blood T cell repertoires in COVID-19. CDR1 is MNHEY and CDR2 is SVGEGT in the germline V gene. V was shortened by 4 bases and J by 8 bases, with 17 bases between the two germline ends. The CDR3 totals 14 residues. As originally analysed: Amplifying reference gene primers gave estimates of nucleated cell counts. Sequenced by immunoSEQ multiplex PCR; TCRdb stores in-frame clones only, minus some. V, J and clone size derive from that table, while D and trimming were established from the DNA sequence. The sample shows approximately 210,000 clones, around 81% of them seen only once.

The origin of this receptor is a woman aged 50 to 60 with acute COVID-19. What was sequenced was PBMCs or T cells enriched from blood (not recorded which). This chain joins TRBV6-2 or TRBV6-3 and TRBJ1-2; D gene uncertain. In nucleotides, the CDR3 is TGTGCCAGCAGTTCCAGCACGCAGTCCGGGGGCTACACCTTC. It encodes CASSSSTQSGGYTF.